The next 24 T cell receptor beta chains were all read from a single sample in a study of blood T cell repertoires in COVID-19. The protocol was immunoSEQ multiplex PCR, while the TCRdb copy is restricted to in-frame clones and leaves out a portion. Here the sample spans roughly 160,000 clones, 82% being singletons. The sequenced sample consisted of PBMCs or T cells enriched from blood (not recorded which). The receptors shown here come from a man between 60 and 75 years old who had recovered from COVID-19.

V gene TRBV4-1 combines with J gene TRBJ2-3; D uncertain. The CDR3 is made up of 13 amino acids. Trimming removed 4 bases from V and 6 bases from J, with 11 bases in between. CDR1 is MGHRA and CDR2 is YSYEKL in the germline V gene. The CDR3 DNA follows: TGCGCCAGCAGCCGTACATACCCCGATACGCAGTATTTT. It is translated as CASSRTYPDTQYF.

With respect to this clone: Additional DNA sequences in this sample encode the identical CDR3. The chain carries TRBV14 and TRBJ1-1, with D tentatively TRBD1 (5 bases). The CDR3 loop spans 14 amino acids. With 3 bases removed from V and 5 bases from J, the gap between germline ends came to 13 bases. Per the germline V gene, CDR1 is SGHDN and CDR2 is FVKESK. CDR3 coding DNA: TGTGCCAGCAGCCAGGACTCGGGGGTGACTGAAGCTTTCTTT. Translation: CASSQDSGVTEAFF.

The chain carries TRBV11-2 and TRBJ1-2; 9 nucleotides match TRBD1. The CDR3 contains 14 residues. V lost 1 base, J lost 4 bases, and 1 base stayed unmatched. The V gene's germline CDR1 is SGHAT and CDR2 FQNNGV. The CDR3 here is CASSLAGQGYGYTF. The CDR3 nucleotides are TGTGCCAGCAGCTTAGCGGGACAGGGCTATGGCTACACCTTC.

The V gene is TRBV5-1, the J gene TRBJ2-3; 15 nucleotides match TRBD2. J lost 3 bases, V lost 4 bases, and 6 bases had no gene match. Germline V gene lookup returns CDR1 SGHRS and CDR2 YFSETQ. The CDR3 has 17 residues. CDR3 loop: CASSLGLAGGTTDTQYF. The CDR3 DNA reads TGCGCCAGCAGCCTGGGACTAGCGGGGGGCACGACAGATACGCAGTATTTT.

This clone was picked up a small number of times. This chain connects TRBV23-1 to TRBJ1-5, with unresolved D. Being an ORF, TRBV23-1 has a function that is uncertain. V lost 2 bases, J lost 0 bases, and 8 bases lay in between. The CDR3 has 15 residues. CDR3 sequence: CASSQEGHSNQPQHF. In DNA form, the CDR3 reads TGCGCCAGCAGTCAAGAGGGCCATAGCAATCAGCCCCAGCATTTT.

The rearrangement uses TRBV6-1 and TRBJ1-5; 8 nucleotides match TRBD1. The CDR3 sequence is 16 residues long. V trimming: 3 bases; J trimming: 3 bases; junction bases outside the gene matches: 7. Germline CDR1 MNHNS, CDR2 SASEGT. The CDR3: CASSDFLGQDNQPQHF. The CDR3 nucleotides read TGTGCCAGCAGTGATTTTTTGGGACAGGACAATCAGCCCCAGCATTTT.

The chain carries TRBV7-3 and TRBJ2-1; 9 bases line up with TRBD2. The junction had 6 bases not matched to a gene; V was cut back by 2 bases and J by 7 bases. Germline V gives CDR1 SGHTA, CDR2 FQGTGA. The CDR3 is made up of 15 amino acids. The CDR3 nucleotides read TGTGCCAGCAGCTTAGGCGGGAGGGCCGGGAATGAGCAGTTCTTC. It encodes CASSLGGRAGNEQFF.

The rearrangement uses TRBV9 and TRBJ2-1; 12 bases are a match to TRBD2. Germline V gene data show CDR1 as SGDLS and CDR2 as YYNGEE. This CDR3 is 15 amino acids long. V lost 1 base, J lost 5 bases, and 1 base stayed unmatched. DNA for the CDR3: TGTGCCAGCAGCGTAAGGACTAGCGGGAACAATGAGCAGTTCTTC. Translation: CASSVRTSGNNEQFF. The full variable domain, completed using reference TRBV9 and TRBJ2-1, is DSGVTQTPKHLITATGQRVTLRCSPRSGDLSVYWYQQSLDQGLQFLIQYYNGEERAKGNILERFSAQQFPDLHSELNLSSLELGDSALYFCASSVRTSGNNEQFFGPGTRLTVL.

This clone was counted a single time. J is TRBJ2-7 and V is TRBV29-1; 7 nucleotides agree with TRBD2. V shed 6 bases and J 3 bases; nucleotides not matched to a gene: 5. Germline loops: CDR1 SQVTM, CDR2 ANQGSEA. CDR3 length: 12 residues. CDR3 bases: TGCAGCGTCGCCTGGGGGGGCTACGAGCAGTACTTC. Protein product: CSVAWGGYEQYF.

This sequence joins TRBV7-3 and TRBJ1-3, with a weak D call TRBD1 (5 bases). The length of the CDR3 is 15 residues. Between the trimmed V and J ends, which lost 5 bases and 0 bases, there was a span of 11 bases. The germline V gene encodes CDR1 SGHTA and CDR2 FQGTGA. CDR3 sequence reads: CASSPTGASGNTIYF. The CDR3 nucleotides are TGTGCCAGCAGCCCCACAGGTGCCTCTGGAAACACCATATATTTT. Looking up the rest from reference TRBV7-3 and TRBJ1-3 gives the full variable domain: GAGVSQTPSNKVTEKGKYVELRCDPISGHTALYWYRQSLGQGPEFLIYFQGTGAADDSGLPNDRFFAVRPEGSVSTLKIQRTERGDSAVYLCASSPTGASGNTIYFGEGSWLTVV.

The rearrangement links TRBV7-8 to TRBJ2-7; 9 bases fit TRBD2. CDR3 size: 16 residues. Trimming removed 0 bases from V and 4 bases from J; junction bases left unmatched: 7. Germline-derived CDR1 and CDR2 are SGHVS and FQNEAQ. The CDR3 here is CASSLASSGIAYEQYF. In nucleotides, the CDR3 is TGTGCCAGCAGCTTAGCGTCTAGCGGGATTGCATACGAGCAGTACTTC.

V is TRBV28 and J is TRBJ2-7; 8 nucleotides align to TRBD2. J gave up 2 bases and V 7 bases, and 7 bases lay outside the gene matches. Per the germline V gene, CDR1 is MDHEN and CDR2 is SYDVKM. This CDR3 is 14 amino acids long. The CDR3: CASIGGVLPYEQYF. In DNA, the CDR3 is TGTGCCAGCATCGGGGGGGTTCTTCCCTACGAGCAGTACTTC.

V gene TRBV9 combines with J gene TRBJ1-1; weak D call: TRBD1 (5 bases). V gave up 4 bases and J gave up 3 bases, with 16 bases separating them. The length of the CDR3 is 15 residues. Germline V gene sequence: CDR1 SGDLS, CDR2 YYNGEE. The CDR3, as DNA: TGTGCCAGCAGCAATCTGAAGGGGAAAGACACTGAAGCTTTCTTT. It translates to CASSNLKGKDTEAFF.

The CDR3 region is CASSSWQASSTDTQYF. CDR3 sequence (DNA): TGTGCCAGTAGTAGCTGGCAGGCCTCTAGCACAGATACGCAGTATTTT. The rearrangement uses TRBV19 and TRBJ2-3; D not certain. V lost 4 bases and J 0 bases, leaving 14 bases between the germline ends. The length of the CDR3 is 16 residues. Looked up from germline, CDR1 is LNHDA and CDR2 is SQIVND (reference sequence).

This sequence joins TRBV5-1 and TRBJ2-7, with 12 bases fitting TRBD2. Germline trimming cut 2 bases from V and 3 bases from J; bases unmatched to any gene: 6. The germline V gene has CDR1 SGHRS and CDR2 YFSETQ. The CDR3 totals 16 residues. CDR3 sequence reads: CASSLATSGSYYEQYF. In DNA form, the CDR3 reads TGCGCCAGCAGCTTAGCGACTAGCGGGAGTTACTACGAGCAGTACTTC.

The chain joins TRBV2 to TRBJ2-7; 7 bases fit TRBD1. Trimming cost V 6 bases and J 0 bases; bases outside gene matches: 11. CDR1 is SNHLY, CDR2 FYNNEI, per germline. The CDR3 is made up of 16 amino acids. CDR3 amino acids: CASSPPRQGDSYEQYF. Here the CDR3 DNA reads TGTGCCAGCAGCCCTCCACGACAGGGAGACTCCTACGAGCAGTACTTC.

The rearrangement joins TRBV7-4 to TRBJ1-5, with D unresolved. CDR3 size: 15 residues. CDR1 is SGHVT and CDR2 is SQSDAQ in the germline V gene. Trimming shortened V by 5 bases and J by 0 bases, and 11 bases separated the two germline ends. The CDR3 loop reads CASSPHRYSNQPQHF. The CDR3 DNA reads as TGTGCCAGCAGCCCACACAGATATAGCAATCAGCCCCAGCATTTT.

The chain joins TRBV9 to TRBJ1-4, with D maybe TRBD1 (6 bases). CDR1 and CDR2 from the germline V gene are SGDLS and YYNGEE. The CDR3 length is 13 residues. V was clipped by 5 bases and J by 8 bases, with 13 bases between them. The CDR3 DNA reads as TGTGCCAGCAGGGGGGCCATGGGAGAAAAACTGTTTTTT. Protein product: CASRGAMGEKLFF. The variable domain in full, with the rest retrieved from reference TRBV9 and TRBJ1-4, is DSGVTQTPKHLITATGQRVTLRCSPRSGDLSVYWYQQSLDQGLQFLIQYYNGEERAKGNILERFSAQQFPDLHSELNLSSLELGDSALYFCASRGAMGEKLFFGSGTQLSVL.

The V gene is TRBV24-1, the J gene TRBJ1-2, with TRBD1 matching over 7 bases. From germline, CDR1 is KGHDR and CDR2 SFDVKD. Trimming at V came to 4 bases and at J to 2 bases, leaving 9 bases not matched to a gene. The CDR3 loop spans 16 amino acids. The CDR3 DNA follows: TGTGCCACCAGTGAATCTACCCTGACAGGGAACTATGGCTACACCTTC. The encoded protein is CATSESTLTGNYGYTF.

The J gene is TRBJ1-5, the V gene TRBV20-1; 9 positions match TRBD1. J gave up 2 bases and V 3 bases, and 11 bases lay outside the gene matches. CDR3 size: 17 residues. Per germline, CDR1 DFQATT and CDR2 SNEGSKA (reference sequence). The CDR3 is CSASHPTGGLGNQPQHF. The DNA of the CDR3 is TGCAGTGCTAGTCACCCAACAGGGGGCCTAGGCAATCAGCCCCAGCATTTT.

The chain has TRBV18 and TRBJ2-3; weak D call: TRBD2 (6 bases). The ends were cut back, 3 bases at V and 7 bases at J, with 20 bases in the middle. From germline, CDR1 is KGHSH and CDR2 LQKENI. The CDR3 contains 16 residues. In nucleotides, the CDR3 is TGTGCCAGCTCACCGCCAGCGACTAGGTACAGAAATACGCAGTATTTT. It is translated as CASSPPATRYRNTQYF.

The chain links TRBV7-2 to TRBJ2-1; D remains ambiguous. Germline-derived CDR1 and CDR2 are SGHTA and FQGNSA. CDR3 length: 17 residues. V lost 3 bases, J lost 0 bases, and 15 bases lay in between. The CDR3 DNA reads TGTGCCAGCAGCTTTCTTCGCCTCCTGAGCTCCTACAATGAGCAGTTCTTC. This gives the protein CASSFLRLLSSYNEQFF.

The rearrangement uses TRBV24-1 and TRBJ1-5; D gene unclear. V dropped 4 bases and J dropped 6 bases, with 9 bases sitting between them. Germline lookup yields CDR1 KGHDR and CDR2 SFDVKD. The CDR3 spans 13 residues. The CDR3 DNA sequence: TGTGCCACCAGTGAGGTTCGGGGTCAGCCCCAGCATTTT. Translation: CATSEVRGQPQHF.

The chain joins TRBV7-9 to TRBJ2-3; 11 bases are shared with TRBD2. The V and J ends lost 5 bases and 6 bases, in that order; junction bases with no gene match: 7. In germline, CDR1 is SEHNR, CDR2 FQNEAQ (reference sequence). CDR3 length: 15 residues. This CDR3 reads CASSPRTSGSDTQYF. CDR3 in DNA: TGTGCCAGCAGCCCAAGGACTAGCGGGTCGGATACGCAGTATTTT.